Below are 28 T cell receptor beta chains sequenced from a single sample in a study of molecular identifiers for immune sequencing clone quantification. From the PCR reads, TCRdb called clonotypes with MiXCR, one entry per CDR3 protein. The sample has 400,000 to 600,000 distinct CDR3 sequences, about 20% seen once. The specimen sequenced was naive CD8+ T cells from blood, with Jurkat cell RNA spiked in. Stated subset: FACS-sorted CD8+CD4-CCR7+CD45RA+ naive T cells. These receptors were obtained from a human donor in good health. Some libraries in this study had Jurkat cell RNA spiked in.

In this sample, this clonotype turned up many times. Mismatch with germline at one junction end may stem from a read error. This chain joins TRBV25-1 and TRBJ1-1; 7 bases line up with TRBD1. Germline values: CDR1 MGHDK, CDR2 SYGVNS. This CDR3 has 16 amino acids. CDR3 sequence reads: CASSELGTDLNTEAFF. For the CDR3, the DNA is TGTGCCAGCAGTGAATTGGGGACAGACCTTAACACTGAAGCCTTCTTT.

This clonotype was counted only a few times. CDR3 amino acids: CASSPGGANVLTF. The CDR3 DNA is TGTGCCAGCAGTCCCGGAGGGGCCAACGTCCTGACTTTC. This chain joins TRBV28 and TRBJ2-6; D is uncertain. Germline V lookup: CDR1 MDHEN, CDR2 SYDVKM. The CDR3 runs 13 residues. V lost 5 bases and J lost 4, with 6 bases in between. The variable domain in full, completed from reference TRBV28 and TRBJ2-6, reads DVKVTQSSRYLVKRTGEKVFLECVQDMDHENMFWYRQDPGLGLRLIYFSYDVKMKEKGDIPEGYSVSREKKERFSLILESASTNQTSMYLCASSPGGANVLTFGAGSRLTVL.

This rearrangement joins TRBV19 to TRBJ2-5, with D possibly being TRBD1 (6 bases). The CDR3 spans 15 residues. Germline values: CDR1 LNHDA, CDR2 SQIVND (reference sequence). V was clipped by 7 bases and J by 5 bases, with 20 bases between them. The CDR3 sequence is CASTPTSRGYETQYF. CDR3 sequence (DNA): TGTGCCAGTACCCCCACCAGCAGGGGTTATGAGACCCAGTACTTC.

This clonotype occurred many times. One end of the junction fails to match germline, which may point to a read error. V gene TRBV29-1 combines with J gene TRBJ2-3, with TRBD2 identical over 7 bases. This CDR3 has 13 amino acids. Germline assignment: CDR1 SQVTM and CDR2 ANQGSEA. The DNA for the CDR3 is TGCAGCGTAGAAGCGGGGAGCACAGATACGCAGTATTTT. It codes for CSVEAGSTDTQYF.

At least ten counts were recorded for this clonotype. J is TRBJ2-3 and V is TRBV28; 9 bases map to TRBD1. Germline assignment: CDR1 MDHEN and CDR2 SYDVKM. Germline trimming cut 3 bases from V and 0 bases from J; bases unmatched to any gene: 10. This CDR3 comprises 18 residues. The CDR3 loop is CASSFWTGEPSSTDTQYF. In nucleotides, the CDR3 is TGTGCCAGCAGTTTCTGGACAGGGGAGCCCTCTAGCACAGATACGCAGTATTTT.

About this clonotype: This may come from a read error, since a much larger clone is one base off. V is TRBV7-9 and J is TRBJ2-7; TRBD2 aligns across 7 bases. The CDR3 is 13 amino acids. J lost 3 bases, V lost 6 bases, and 5 bases had no gene match. Germline values: CDR1 SEHNR, CDR2 FQNEAQ (reference sequence). In nucleotides, the CDR3 is TGTGCCAGCAGACCGACTAGCATCTACGAGCAGTACTTC. Encoded protein: CASRPTSIYEQYF.

This clonotype was detected ten times or more. The V call is TRBV13, the J call TRBJ2-7, with unresolved D. Trimming took 0 bases from V and 7 from J, leaving 7 bases between them. The CDR3 extends over 12 amino acids. Germline CDR1 is PRHDT and CDR2 is FYEKMQ (reference sequence). Here the CDR3 reads CASSLGQEEQYF. The CDR3 DNA sequence: TGTGCCAGCAGCTTAGGGCAGGAGGAGCAGTACTTC.

This clonotype was seen ten or more times. The chain uses TRBV7-9 and TRBJ2-3; D unresolved. Between the trimmed V and J ends, which lost 8 bases and 2 bases, there was a span of 11 bases. The germline gives CDR1 SEHNR, CDR2 FQNEAQ (reference sequence). This CDR3 is 13 amino acids long. CDR3 DNA sequence: TGTGCCAGCCCTCTTCCAGACACAGATACGCAGTATTTT. Its protein product is CASPLPDTDTQYF.

About this clonotype itself: A junction end diverges from the germline sequence, so it may reflect a read error. The chain employs TRBV4-3 and TRBJ2-6, with 9 bases matching TRBD1. Germline assignment: CDR1 LGHNA and CDR2 YSLEER. The CDR3 runs to 17 residues. The CDR3 loop reads CASGQDRGDGGANVLTF. Written as DNA, the CDR3 is TGCGCCAGCGGCCAAGACAGGGGGGACGGTGGGGCCAACGTCCTGACTTTC.

A word on this clonotype: Just one base apart from a much larger clone, this may be a read error. The chain employs TRBV20-1 and TRBJ2-3; 10 bases match TRBD1. The germline V gene encodes CDR1 DFQATT and CDR2 SNEGSKA (reference sequence). V was pared by 3 bases and J by 4 bases, with 10 bases of the junction left unmatched. The CDR3 extends over 16 amino acids. CDR3 DNA sequence: TGCAGTGCTAGTGGGTTTGGGACAGGGGCAGCAGATACGCAGTATTTT. Amino acid sequence: CSASGFGTGAADTQYF.

The chain uses TRBV7-6 and TRBJ2-1; no firm D call. CDR1 SGHVS and CDR2 FNYEAQ come from the germline V gene. The CDR3 has 12 amino acids. The ends were cut back, 3 bases at V and 8 bases at J, with 8 bases in the middle. The CDR3 region is CASSFLNHEQFF. DNA for the CDR3: TGTGCCAGCAGCTTCCTCAATCATGAGCAGTTCTTC.

The table lists this clonotype with many counts. The chain carries TRBV27 and TRBJ2-3; D remains ambiguous. From germline, CDR1 is MNHEY and CDR2 SMNVEV (reference sequence). V dropped 6 bases and J dropped 4 bases, with 8 bases sitting between them. The CDR3 has 12 residues. CDR3 sequence (DNA): TGTGCCAGCAGGGGGTCTGCAGATACGCAGTATTTT. Encoded protein: CASRGSADTQYF.

The chain links TRBV28 to TRBJ2-1; D might be TRBD2 (5 bases). Deletions cut 4 bases from V and 0 bases from J, with 16 bases between. Looked up from germline, CDR1 is MDHEN and CDR2 is SYDVKM. The CDR3 contains 17 residues. CDR3 DNA: TGTGCCAGCAGTTCCCCAATGCGAGGGAGCTCCTACAATGAGCAGTTCTTC. Its translation is CASSSPMRGSSYNEQFF.

V is TRBV4-3 and J is TRBJ2-7, with TRBD2 matching over 8 bases. Germline CDR1 is LGHNA and CDR2 is YSLEER. V lost 1 base and J lost 4; bases outside the gene matches: 3. The CDR3 is 14 amino acids. The CDR3: CASSQASSGYEQYF. The CDR3 region has the DNA TGCGCCAGCAGCCAAGCGTCTAGCGGGTACGAGCAGTACTTC.

This clonotype was seen more than once but under ten times. The V and J genes are TRBV19 and TRBJ2-1; no definite D call. In germline, CDR1 is LNHDA, CDR2 SQIVND (reference sequence). CDR3 length equals 15 residues. V dropped 3 bases and J dropped 1 base, with 10 bases sitting between them. CDR3 sequence: CASSMLAFSYNEQFF. In nucleotides, the CDR3 is TGTGCCAGTAGTATGCTCGCGTTTTCCTACAATGAGCAGTTCTTC.

The gene calls are TRBV5-6 and TRBJ1-1; no reliable D call. The ends were cut back, 0 bases at V and 3 bases at J, with 9 bases in the middle. Germline V CDR1 and CDR2: SGHDT, YYEEEE. The CDR3 is 14 residues long. CDR3 nucleotide sequence: TGTGCCAGCAGCTTGGACGGATTTGACACTGAAGCTTTCTTT. It specifies CASSLDGFDTEAFF.

This clonotype occurred many times. CDR3: CASSEAVLPGPQHF. DNA for the CDR3: TGTGCCAGCAGTGAAGCTGTCTTACCGGGGCCCCAGCATTTT. The rearrangement uses TRBV2 and TRBJ1-5; D not resolved. From germline, CDR1 is SNHLY and CDR2 FYNNEI. V was shortened by 0 bases and J by 9 bases, with 12 bases between the two germline ends. This CDR3 is built from 14 residues.

This clonotype was found many times. V usage is TRBV20-1 and J usage is TRBJ2-5; D is possibly TRBD2 (6 bases). This CDR3 is 13 amino acids long. The germline V gene encodes CDR1 DFQATT and CDR2 SNEGSKA (reference sequence). Trimming took off 3 bases at V and 4 bases at J, with 12 bases between the two ends. DNA for the CDR3: TGCAGTGCTAGCGGGAGTATCCCAGAGACCCAGTACTTC. Translating gives CSASGSIPETQYF.

This clonotype appeared many times. The rearrangement joins TRBV6-5 to TRBJ2-7; TRBD2 matches at 14 bases. The germline CDR1 and CDR2 sequences are MNHEY and SVGAGI. V lost 0 bases and J lost 4; bases outside the gene matches: 5. This CDR3 region has 17 residues. CDR3 in DNA: TGTGCCAGCAGTTACTCCGCCGGGACTAGCGGGAGTTACGAGCAGTACTTC. Its protein product is CASSYSAGTSGSYEQYF.

The CDR3 protein is CAWSVRTGVVDTQYF. The CDR3 bases are TGTGCCTGGAGTGTCCGGACAGGGGTTGTAGATACGCAGTATTTT. The J gene is TRBJ2-3, the V gene TRBV30, with 9 bases that match TRBD1. CDR3 length: 15 amino acids. With V trimmed by 0 bases and J by 5 bases, 6 bases remained unmatched. Germline V gene sequence: CDR1 GTSNPN, CDR2 SVGIG (reference sequence).

This clonotype appeared a few times. This chain connects TRBV27 to TRBJ2-5, with D perhaps being TRBD1 or TRBD2 (6 bases each). Trimming removed 0 bases at V and 1 base at J, with 9 bases between. Looked up from germline, CDR1 is MNHEY and CDR2 is SMNVEV (reference sequence). The CDR3 totals 15 residues. CDR3: CASSLSRGLQETQYF. DNA for the CDR3: TGTGCCAGCAGTTTATCCCGGGGGCTCCAAGAGACCCAGTACTTC.

Concerning this clonotype: Possible read error: a much larger clone is one base away. The chain employs TRBV20-1 and TRBJ2-3; the match to TRBD2 covers 8 bases. The germline V gene has CDR1 DFQATT and CDR2 SNEGSKA (reference sequence). This CDR3 region has 18 residues. The J segment lost 0 bases and the V segment lost 1 base, leaving 12 bases of the junction unmatched. The CDR3 region is CSARGPSGSALSTDTQYF. The CDR3 DNA follows: TGCAGTGCTAGAGGTCCCAGCGGGAGTGCTCTTAGCACAGATACGCAGTATTTT.

This clonotype was seen more than once but under ten times. This rearrangement joins TRBV7-8 to TRBJ2-5, with TRBD2 matching 10 bases. The CDR3 has 17 residues. V was pared by 5 bases and J by 6 bases, with 15 bases of the junction left unmatched. Germline V gene sequence: CDR1 SGHVS, CDR2 FQNEAQ. The chain's CDR3 is CASSQDFSGGAAKTQYF. CDR3 in DNA: TGTGCCAGCAGCCAGGACTTCAGCGGGGGGGCTGCGAAGACCCAGTACTTC.

As concerns this clonotype: Relative to the germline gene, one junction end is altered; a read error may explain this. The chain recombines TRBV6-1 with TRBJ2-7, with D maybe TRBD1 (6 bases). Germline V gives CDR1 MNHNS, CDR2 SASEGT. The CDR3 is made up of 12 amino acids. The CDR3 region is CASSMTGRERYF. The CDR3 DNA reads as TGTGCCAGCAGTATGACAGGTCGCGAGCGGTACTTC.

This clonotype was seen a handful of times. The V call is TRBV19, the J call TRBJ1-4; tentative D call: TRBD1 (5 bases). Germline CDR1 is LNHDA and CDR2 is SQIVND (reference sequence). This CDR3 is built from 15 residues. Between the trimmed V and J ends, which lost 8 bases and 0 bases, there was a span of 13 bases. The CDR3 reads CASRIRDATNEKLFF. DNA for the CDR3: TGTGCCAGTCGAATACGGGACGCAACTAATGAAAAACTGTTTTTT.

Concerning this clonotype: The junction shows a germline mismatch at one end, possibly a read error. The chain couples TRBV7-9 to TRBJ2-2, with D uncertain. This CDR3 has 13 amino acids. Germline V CDR1 and CDR2: SEHNR, FQNEAQ (reference sequence). The CDR3 DNA reads TGTGCCAGCAGCTTAGATAGCCCCGGTGAGCCGTTTTTT. Translating it yields CASSLDSPGEPFF.

This sequence joins TRBV7-9 and TRBJ2-5, with D unresolved. V was clipped by 4 bases and J by 5 bases, with 14 bases between them. The germline gives CDR1 SEHNR, CDR2 FQNEAQ (reference sequence). CDR3 length: 14 amino acids. CDR3 sequence (DNA): TGTGCCAGCAGCTCTCCCAACGGTCCGGAGACCCAGTACTTC. It encodes CASSSPNGPETQYF.

On this clonotype: A much larger clone differs from this one at a single base, so this may be a read error. The V gene is TRBV29-1, the J gene TRBJ2-3; 7 positions agree with TRBD2. Germline V gene lookup returns CDR1 SQVTM and CDR2 ANQGSEA. The CDR3 spans 11 residues. CDR3 DNA sequence: TGCAACCATGGGGGGGCAGATACGCAGTATTTT. Translation: CNHGGADTQYF.